This TCR beta chain was recovered during a study of beta chain features in type 1 diabetes. Study-level information: Comparable age, gender and cell yields were observed in patients relative to healthy donors.

This clone was counted only a few times. No antigen is known for it. Sequencing targeted expressed TCRB transcripts, as all isolated RNA had been reverse transcribed. Data came from immunoSEQ multiplex PCR; TCRdb stores just in-frame clones and leaves some out. Among roughly 290,000 clones, 14% to 15% were seen once, and the ten largest hold 0.015% to 0.017%. The ends were cut back, 6 bases at V and 9 bases at J, with 15 bases in the middle. The CDR3 length is 13 residues. The germline V gene has CDR1 MDHEN and CDR2 SYDVKM. Overall study findings and caveats: Any HLA type influence on TCRB rearrangement was left unresolved here. High TCR expression in some cells could lead to their over-representation in cDNA sequencing. In type 1 diabetes patients, VDJ junctions had fewer insertions; deletions at these junctions were more frequent. Among all four CD4+ subsets, Type 1 diabetes patients had TCRB CDR3s that were moderately but significantly shorter.

The chain recombines TRBV28 with TRBJ1-5; weak D call: TRBD1 (6 bases). This TCR was recovered from a man between 18 and 29 years old with type 1 diabetes. The sample comprised naive CD4+ T cells from blood. CDR3 in amino acids: CASSTDSRRPQHF. DNA of the CDR3: TGTGCCAGCAGCACGGACAGCCGTCGGCCCCAGCATTTT.